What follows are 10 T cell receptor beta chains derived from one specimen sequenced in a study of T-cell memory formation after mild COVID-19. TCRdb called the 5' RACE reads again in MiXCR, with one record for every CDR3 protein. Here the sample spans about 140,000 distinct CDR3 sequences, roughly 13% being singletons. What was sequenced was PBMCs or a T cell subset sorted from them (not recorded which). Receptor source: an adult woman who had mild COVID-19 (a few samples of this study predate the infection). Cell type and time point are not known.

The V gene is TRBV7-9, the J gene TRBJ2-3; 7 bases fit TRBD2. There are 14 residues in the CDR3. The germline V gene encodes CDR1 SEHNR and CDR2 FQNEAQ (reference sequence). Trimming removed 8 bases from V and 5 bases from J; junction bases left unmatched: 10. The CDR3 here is CASGVGGSGDTQYF. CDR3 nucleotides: TGTGCCAGCGGCGTGGGGGGGAGTGGAGATACGCAGTATTTT. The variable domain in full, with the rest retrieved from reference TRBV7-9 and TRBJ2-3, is DTGVSQNPRHKITKRGQNVTFRCDPISEHNRLYWYRQTLGQGPEFLTYFQNEAQLEKSRLLSDRFSAERPKGSFSTLEIQRTEQGDSAMYLCASGVGGSGDTQYFGPGTRLTVL.

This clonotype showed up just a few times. The CDR3 DNA reads TGTGCTAGTGGTTTGGTACTAGGGAATGAGCAGTTCTTC. Protein: CASGLVLGNEQFF. This chain links TRBV12-5 with TRBJ2-1, with a possible D match to TRBD2 (5 bases). CDR3 length: 13 amino acids. Germline loops: CDR1 LGHNT, CDR2 FRNRAP. Between the trimmed V and J ends, which lost 0 bases and 7 bases, there was a span of 7 bases.

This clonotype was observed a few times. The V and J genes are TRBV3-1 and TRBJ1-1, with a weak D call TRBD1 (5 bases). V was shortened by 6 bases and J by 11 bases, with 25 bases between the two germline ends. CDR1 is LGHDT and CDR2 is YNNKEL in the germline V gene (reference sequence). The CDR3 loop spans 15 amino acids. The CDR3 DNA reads TGTGCCAGCAGGGGCCAGGGTCGACATGCCATGGCGGCTTTCTTT. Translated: CASRGQGRHAMAAFF.

DNA of the CDR3: TGCAGCGCCACCGGGACACCTAACTACGAGCAGTACTTC. This gives the protein CSATGTPNYEQYF. The rearrangement joins TRBV29-1 to TRBJ2-7, with D possibly being TRBD1 (6 bases). CDR1 is SQVTM and CDR2 is ANQGSEA in the germline V gene. Trimming shortened V by 7 bases and J by 3 bases, and 16 bases separated the two germline ends. This CDR3 has 13 amino acids.

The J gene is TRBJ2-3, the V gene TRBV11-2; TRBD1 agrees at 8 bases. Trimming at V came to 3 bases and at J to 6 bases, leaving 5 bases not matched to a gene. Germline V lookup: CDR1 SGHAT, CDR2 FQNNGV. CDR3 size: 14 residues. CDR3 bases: TGTGCCAGCAGCTTCGACAGGGGTGGCGATACGCAGTATTTT. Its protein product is CASSFDRGGDTQYF.

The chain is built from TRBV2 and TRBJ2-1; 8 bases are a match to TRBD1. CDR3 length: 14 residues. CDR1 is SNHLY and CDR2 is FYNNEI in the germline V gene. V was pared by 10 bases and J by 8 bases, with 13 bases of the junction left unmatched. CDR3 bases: TGTGCCATAATTGGGGACAGGCCAGTGGATGAGCAGTTCTTC. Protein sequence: CAIIGDRPVDEQFF.

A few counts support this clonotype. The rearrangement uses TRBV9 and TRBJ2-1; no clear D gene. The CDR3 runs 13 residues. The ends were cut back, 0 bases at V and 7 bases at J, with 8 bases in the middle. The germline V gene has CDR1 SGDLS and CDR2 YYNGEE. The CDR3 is CASSVATWNEQFF. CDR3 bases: TGTGCCAGCAGCGTAGCTACGTGGAATGAGCAGTTCTTC. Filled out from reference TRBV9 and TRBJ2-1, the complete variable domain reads DSGVTQTPKHLITATGQRVTLRCSPRSGDLSVYWYQQSLDQGLQFLIQYYNGEERAKGNILERFSAQQFPDLHSELNLSSLELGDSALYFCASSVATWNEQFFGPGTRLTVL.

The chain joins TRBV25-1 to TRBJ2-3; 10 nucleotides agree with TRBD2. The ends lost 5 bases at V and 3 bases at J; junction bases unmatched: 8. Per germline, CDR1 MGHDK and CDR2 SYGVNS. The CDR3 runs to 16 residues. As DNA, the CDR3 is TGTGCCAGCAGTCGGGCTAGCGGGGGTCTGACAGATACGCAGTATTTT. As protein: CASSRASGGLTDTQYF.

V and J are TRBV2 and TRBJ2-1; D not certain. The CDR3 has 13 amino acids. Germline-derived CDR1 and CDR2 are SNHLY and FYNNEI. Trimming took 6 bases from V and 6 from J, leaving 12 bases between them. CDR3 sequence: CASRNPPSNEQFF. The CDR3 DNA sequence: TGTGCCAGCAGGAACCCGCCAAGCAATGAGCAGTTCTTC.

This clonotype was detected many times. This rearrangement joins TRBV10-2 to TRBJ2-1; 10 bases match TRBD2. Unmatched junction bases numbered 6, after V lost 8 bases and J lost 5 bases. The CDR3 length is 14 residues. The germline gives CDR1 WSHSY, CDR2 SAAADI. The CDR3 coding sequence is TGCGCCAGCGGAACTAGCGGGGCCAACAATGAGCAGTTCTTC. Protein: CASGTSGANNEQFF.